This T cell receptor (beta chain) was sequenced for a study of T cell repertoires in aging, cancer and after chemotherapy (dated by TCRdb to about 2019). Broadly, across the study: The donors fell into six age groups ranging from 30 or younger to 70 or older, and each group had at least three individuals. In the hematological group, paired pre- and post-chemotherapy samples were obtained from chronic lymphocytic leukemia patients treated with fludarabine- or bendamustine-based regimens. Several million TCR reads were contained in the full dataset. The study profiled peripheral blood TCR beta repertoires from healthy donors and cancer patients to examine immunoaging and T cell reconstitution after chemotherapy. The cohort comprised 200 to 250 cancer patients, over 90 with hematological and over 110 with solid cancers, plus 95 healthy donors as a reference group.

Details on this clonotype: The antigen it binds to is not known. No base quality values were provided; no much bigger clone lies one nucleotide off.

Rearranged TRB sequences spanning V, D and J segments were amplified in a multiplex touch-down PCR with a mixed TRB-A/B primer pool. Illumina adapters and sample indices were attached to the amplicons through two consecutive PCR reactions run with Phusion HS II polymerase. The amplicons were purified from gel with the NucleoSpin Gel and PCR Clean-up kit and then assessed with Qubit and an Agilent 2100 Bioanalyzer. Sequencing of libraries was carried out on an Illumina MiSeq in 600-cycle, single-indexed, paired-end runs. In the source study's methods: MiXCR versions 2.12 and 3.0.5 were used to process TRB sequences. Each unique CDR3 nucleotide sequence counted as one clone, and only productive sequences with at least two reads were retained. The repertoire metrics were Shannon diversity, evenness, clonality (calculated as one minus evenness), and diversity profiles parameterized by alpha from 0 to 5. Generation probabilities of clones in paired pre- and post-chemotherapy samples were computed with the IGoR algorithm. TCRdb itself trimmed the public reads at Q25 with fastp, ran MiXCR and retained productive beta chains. Every entry covers one CDR3 protein and lists the most common genes and DNA from its rows. The authors' filters were not applied to this entry. The sample includes 2,500 to 3,000 distinct CDR3 sequences, with 59% observed a single time. The top ten constitute 67% of the sample.

The investigation overall reported the following: Lymphoid organ infiltration was present in hematological cancer patients, and this infiltration may itself impair thymic emigration or peripheral T cell expansion. It was noted by the authors that conclusions about immunological memory after chemotherapy cannot be drawn from the repertoire data. In both cancer cohorts, the median generation probability rose over the chemotherapy interval, which suggests that the repertoire was reconstituted through rebound thymic output. Significantly lower blood TCR diversity and higher clonality were observed in untreated patients with hematological or solid cancers than in age-matched healthy donors. In healthy donors, the drop in TCR diversity with age came mainly from a loss of richness, whereas in cancer patients a loss of evenness also played a part.

Genomic DNA extracted from peripheral blood, rather than sorted cells or RNA, was used as the source for amplification of TCR beta rearrangements. The clonotype was recovered from a human donor with a blood cancer. The sample comprised blood.

In nucleotides, the sequence is TGTGCCAGCAGTTACAGTTGGGTCGGGAGGGAACAAGAGACCCAGTACTTC. Its product reads: CASSYSWVGREQETQYF. The chain is encoded by TRBV6-5 joined to TRBJ2-5; the junction holds 8 bases that match TRBD2. Relative to germline, V is missing 2 bases and J is missing 2 bases, with 10 bases of the junction outside any gene match. In the germline V gene, CDR1 corresponds to MNHEY and CDR2 to SVGAGI. Including the terminal cysteine and phenylalanine, the CDR3 comprises 17 residues. Here the CDR3 DNA is all that survives: 51 bases in frame from base 1.